Listed here are 27 T cell receptor beta chains from one sample, sequenced in a study of T cell responses to AZD1222 COVID-19 vaccine. This table comes from immunoSEQ multiplex PCR, and its TCRdb copy is limited to in-frame clones, with some not included. The sample contains about 140,000 clones, roughly nine tenths of which appear only once. Sequenced material: peripheral blood, taken on day 0 of AZD1222 vaccination. All receptors derive from an adult in good health.

The rearrangement joins TRBV19 to TRBJ1-2, with D unclear. V lost 11 bases and J lost 4, with 14 bases in between. Germline-derived CDR1 and CDR2 are LNHDA and SQIVND (reference sequence). This CDR3 region has 12 residues. The CDR3 DNA sequence: TGTGCCTGCTGCGGCCCCCCCTATGGCTACACCTTC. It specifies CACCGPPYGYTF. Using reference TRBV19 and TRBJ1-2 for the parts outside the CDR3, the full variable domain is DGGITQSPKYLFRKEGQNVTLSCEQNLNHDAMYWYRQDPGQGLRLIYYSQIVNDFQKGDIAEGYSVSREKKESFPLTVTSAQKNPTAFYLCACCGPPYGYTFGSGTRLTVV.

The J gene is TRBJ1-4, the V gene TRBV5-6; the D gene is possibly TRBD1 (5 bases). The CDR3 sequence is 14 residues long. Germline loops: CDR1 SGHDT, CDR2 YYEEEE. Trimming removed 3 bases from V and 8 bases from J, with 14 bases in between. The CDR3 loop reads CASSSRDSGEKLFF. CDR3 nucleotides: TGTGCCAGCAGCTCCCGTGACAGCGGGGAAAAACTGTTTTTT.

This rearrangement joins TRBV28 to TRBJ1-6; perhaps TRBD1 as D (5 bases). With 5 bases removed from V and 7 bases from J, the gap between germline ends came to 21 bases. The CDR3 length is 17 residues. Germline-derived CDR1 and CDR2 are MDHEN and SYDVKM. The CDR3 nucleotides read TGTGCCAGCAGTCCGGGACCTACGGGGAGGACGAATTCACCCCTCCACTTT. It translates to CASSPGPTGRTNSPLHF. The whole variable domain, remainder taken from reference TRBV28 and TRBJ1-6, is DVKVTQSSRYLVKRTGEKVFLECVQDMDHENMFWYRQDPGLGLRLIYFSYDVKMKEKGDIPEGYSVSREKKERFSLILESASTNQTSMYLCASSPGPTGRTNSPLHFGNGTRLTVT.

The chain joins TRBV6-2 or TRBV6-3 to TRBJ1-5; 7 positions match TRBD1. J was trimmed by 7 bases and V by 6 bases; bases with no gene match: 9. Germline assignment: CDR1 MNHEY and CDR2 SVGEGT. The CDR3 covers 14 residues. CDR3 loop: CASSTRQGRQPQHF. The CDR3 region has the DNA TGTGCCAGCAGCACCCGACAGGGAAGGCAGCCCCAGCATTTT.

This chain connects TRBV30 to TRBJ1-1, with unresolved D. Germline V gene data show CDR1 as GTSNPN and CDR2 as SVGIG (reference sequence). This CDR3 contains 10 residues. Trimming stripped 2 bases from V and 3 bases from J, with 1 base between. CDR3 in DNA: TGTGCCTGGAGTCACACTGAAGCTTTCTTT. It encodes CAWSHTEAFF.

The gene calls are TRBV7-3 and TRBJ1-1; possible D gene TRBD1, 6 bases. Trimming took off 3 bases at V and 4 bases at J, with 9 bases between the two ends. The germline V gene has CDR1 SGHTA and CDR2 FQGTGA. The CDR3 covers 13 residues. The CDR3 DNA reads as TGTGCCAGCAGCTTTCAGGGGAGCACTGAAGCTTTCTTT. It translates to CASSFQGSTEAFF. The complete variable domain, with remaining parts taken from reference TRBV7-3 and TRBJ1-1, reads GAGVSQTPSNKVTEKGKYVELRCDPISGHTALYWYRQSLGQGPEFLIYFQGTGAADDSGLPNDRFFAVRPEGSVSTLKIQRTERGDSAVYLCASSFQGSTEAFFGQGTRLTVV.

The chain uses TRBV7-2 and TRBJ2-3; D perhaps matches TRBD1 (6 bases). The CDR3 runs 13 residues. From germline, CDR1 is SGHTA and CDR2 FQGNSA. V lost 10 bases and J 0 bases, leaving 11 bases between the germline ends. CDR3 nucleotides: TGTGCCACCAGGGGCGAGAGCACAGATACGCAGTATTTT. It specifies CATRGESTDTQYF. The full variable domain, completed using reference TRBV7-2 and TRBJ2-3, is GAGVSQSPSNKVTEKGKDVELRCDPISGHTALYWYRQSLGQGLEFLIYFQGNSAPDKSGLPSDRFSAERTGGSVSTLTIQRTQQEDSAVYLCATRGESTDTQYFGPGTRLTVL.

The chain recombines TRBV9 with TRBJ2-1; the D call may be TRBD1 or TRBD2 (6 bases each). V was shortened by 0 bases and J by 10 bases, with 14 bases between the two germline ends. The germline CDR1 and CDR2 sequences are SGDLS and YYNGEE. The CDR3 length is 14 residues. Written as DNA, the CDR3 is TGTGCCAGCAGCGTAGGGTCCGGGGGCATGGAGCAGTTCTTC. This codes for CASSVGSGGMEQFF.

The chain couples TRBV7-9 to TRBJ1-4; 7 bases match TRBD1. Germline trimming cut 5 bases from V and 8 bases from J; bases unmatched to any gene: 14. The germline gives CDR1 SEHNR, CDR2 FQNEAQ (reference sequence). The CDR3 is 16 amino acids. The CDR3 loop reads CASSPRTGGLGEKLFF. The CDR3 DNA reads TGTGCCAGCAGCCCAAGGACAGGCGGGCTTGGAGAAAAACTGTTTTTT.

The rearrangement joins TRBV28 to TRBJ2-7; D is possibly TRBD1 (5 bases). Germline CDR1 is MDHEN and CDR2 is SYDVKM. This CDR3 has 13 amino acids. V was cut by 6 bases and J by 6 bases, with 15 bases left in between. CDR3: CASSTLGLSEQYF. CDR3 nucleotide sequence: TGTGCCAGCAGCACCCTGGGGCTTTCCGAGCAGTACTTC.

V is TRBV2 and J is TRBJ1-4; 7 bases match TRBD1. The V segment lost 8 bases and the J segment 6 bases; nucleotides outside the gene matches: 9. Germline values: CDR1 SNHLY, CDR2 FYNNEI. This CDR3 contains 14 residues. CDR3 in amino acids: CASGAGTVDEKLFF. The DNA of the CDR3 is TGTGCCAGCGGGGCCGGGACAGTAGATGAAAAACTGTTTTTT.

This clone has just a few counts. The chain recombines TRBV7-3 with TRBJ2-1, with D maybe TRBD2 (5 bases). Germline V gene sequence: CDR1 SGHTA, CDR2 FQGTGA. V was trimmed by 0 bases and J by 7 bases, leaving 16 bases between them. The length of the CDR3 is 16 residues. DNA of the CDR3: TGTGCCAGCAGCTTAACTCTAAGCGGAACACTAAATGAGCAGTTCTTC. Translation gives CASSLTLSGTLNEQFF.

The chain is built from TRBV29-1 and TRBJ1-2; D uncertain. The V gene's germline CDR1 is SQVTM and CDR2 ANQGSEA. The ends were cut back, 3 bases at V and 2 bases at J, with 7 bases in the middle. The CDR3 is 12 amino acids. The CDR3 DNA is TGCAGCGTTGATCACGGAAACTATGGCTACACCTTC. Its protein product is CSVDHGNYGYTF. Complete variable domain (other parts from reference TRBV29-1 and TRBJ1-2): SAVISQKPSRDICQRGTSLTIQCQVDSQVTMMFWYRQQPGQSLTLIATANQGSEATYESGFVIDKFPISRPNLTFSTLTVSNMSPEDSSIYLCSVDHGNYGYTFGSGTRLTVV.

The chain joins TRBV16 to TRBJ1-2; D is ambiguous. The ends were cut back, 0 bases at V and 4 bases at J, with 15 bases in the middle. The CDR3 has 16 residues. Germline V gene lookup returns CDR1 KGHSY and CDR2 FQNENV. The CDR3 sequence is CASSQSGEGHGYGYTF. CDR3 nucleotide sequence: TGTGCCAGCAGCCAATCTGGCGAAGGGCACGGCTATGGCTACACCTTC. The full variable domain, in which reference TRBV16 and TRBJ1-2 provide the parts outside the CDR3, is GEEVAQTPKHLVRGEGQKAKLYCAPIKGHSYVFWYQQVLKNEFKFLISFQNENVFDETGMPKERFSAKCLPNSPCSLEIQATKLEDSAVYFCASSQSGEGHGYGYTFGSGTRLTVV.

The V gene is TRBV19, the J gene TRBJ2-1, with D perhaps matching TRBD2 (5 bases). The CDR3 runs to 13 residues. The V end lost 6 bases, the J end lost 5 bases, and 11 bases lay between the germline ends. Germline CDR1 LNHDA, CDR2 SQIVND (reference sequence). The CDR3 DNA reads TGTGCCAGTAGACTGGAGGCGCACAATGAGCAGTTCTTC. It yields the protein CASRLEAHNEQFF.

The chain recombines TRBV29-1 with TRBJ2-1; 10 bases are a match to TRBD2. The CDR3 consists of 14 residues. J was trimmed by 13 bases and V by 7 bases; bases with no gene match: 16. CDR1 and CDR2 (germline): SQVTM, ANQGSEA. CDR3 in amino acids: CSAAQREGYDPQFF. CDR3 sequence (DNA): TGCAGCGCCGCACAGCGGGAGGGCTACGATCCACAGTTCTTC.

This chain links TRBV10-3 with TRBJ2-7; TRBD1 agrees at 8 bases. V shed 9 bases and J 2 bases; nucleotides not matched to a gene: 9. CDR3 length: 14 amino acids. Per germline, CDR1 ENHRY and CDR2 SYGVKD. The CDR3 here is CAIGGQVPPYEQYF. Here the CDR3 DNA reads TGTGCCATTGGGGGACAGGTACCCCCCTACGAGCAGTACTTC.

The J gene is TRBJ2-1, the V gene TRBV5-8; D gene uncertain. Trimming left V 4 bases short and J 4 bases short, with 3 bases between. Germline V gene data show CDR1 as SGHTS and CDR2 as YDEGEE. The CDR3 length is 11 residues. CDR3: CASSQYNEQFF. The CDR3 DNA is TGTGCCAGCAGCCAATACAATGAGCAGTTCTTC.

This chain joins TRBV27 and TRBJ1-5; D may be TRBD1 (6 bases). The CDR3 has 15 amino acids. V lost 3 bases, J lost 4 bases, and 13 bases lay in between. Germline assignment: CDR1 MNHEY and CDR2 SMNVEV (reference sequence). In nucleotides, the CDR3 is TGTGCCAGCAGTTTGTCGTTAGGGGGGAATCAGCCCCAGCATTTT. Encoded protein: CASSLSLGGNQPQHF.

This clone has more than one count but fewer than ten. The chain links TRBV28 to TRBJ2-2; 10 bases align to TRBD1. Germline V gene data show CDR1 as MDHEN and CDR2 as SYDVKM. V lost 2 bases to trimming and J lost 5 bases; unmatched junction nucleotides: 11. There are 18 residues in the CDR3. Here the CDR3 reads CASSLGQGVRLATGELFF. The CDR3 DNA follows: TGTGCCAGCAGTTTAGGACAGGGGGTTAGACTAGCTACCGGGGAGCTGTTTTTT.

The V gene is TRBV4-3, the J gene TRBJ2-7; possible D gene TRBD2, 6 bases. The CDR3 consists of 14 residues. V dropped 4 bases and J dropped 2 bases, with 12 bases sitting between them. The V gene's germline CDR1 is LGHNA and CDR2 YSLEER. Written as DNA, the CDR3 is TGCGCCAGCAGCCCCCGACTAGATGCCTACGAGCAGTACTTC. This translates into CASSPRLDAYEQYF.

This chain connects TRBV11-1 to TRBJ2-5, with TRBD1 matching over 7 bases. Per germline, CDR1 SGHAT and CDR2 FQDESV (reference sequence). There are 14 residues in the CDR3. The J segment lost 4 bases and the V segment lost 6 bases, leaving 8 bases of the junction unmatched. CDR3 in DNA: TGTGCCAGCAGAAGGGACAGATCGGTAGAGACCCAGTACTTC. Translated, it gives CASRRDRSVETQYF.

This chain uses TRBV6-4 with TRBJ2-1, with TRBD2 matching 13 bases. Per the germline V gene, CDR1 is MRHNA and CDR2 is SNTAGT. The junction had 8 bases not matched to a gene; V was cut back by 5 bases and J by 16 bases. This CDR3 contains 13 residues. The CDR3 DNA sequence: TGTGCCAGCAGTCGACTAGCGGGAGGACCCTACTTCTTC. Residues: CASSRLAGGPYFF.

J is TRBJ1-6 and V is TRBV6-2 or TRBV6-3, with D tentatively TRBD1 (5 bases). V dropped 5 bases and J dropped 7 bases, with 12 bases sitting between them. This CDR3 region has 14 residues. Germline CDR1 is MNHEY and CDR2 is SVGEGT. CDR3 in DNA: TGTGCCAGCAGTAGCCGGGACGGCAATTCACCCCTCCACTTT. It is translated as CASSSRDGNSPLHF.

The J gene is TRBJ1-5, the V gene TRBV3-1 (or the pseudogene TRBV3-2), with a weak D call TRBD1 (5 bases). Germline loops: CDR1 LGHDT, CDR2 YNNKEL (reference sequence). The V end was cut by 4 bases, the J end by 1 base, with 11 bases between. The CDR3 consists of 15 residues. This CDR3 reads CASSPLWGSNQPQHF. In DNA form, the CDR3 reads TGTGCCAGCAGCCCCCTTTGGGGCAGCAATCAGCCCCAGCATTTT.

The chain links TRBV12-5 to TRBJ2-2, with TRBD1 matching 7 bases. The CDR3 has 15 amino acids. The V gene end was trimmed by 3 bases and the J gene end by 4 bases; junction bases not matched to a gene: 5. Germline-derived CDR1 and CDR2 are LGHNT and FRNRAP. The CDR3 protein is CASGLGGAGTGELFF. The CDR3 DNA sequence: TGTGCTAGTGGTTTAGGGGGCGCGGGCACCGGGGAGCTGTTTTTT.

V gene TRBV4-1 combines with J gene TRBJ1-1; D is uncertain. Germline-derived CDR1 and CDR2 are MGHRA and YSYEKL. The germline V and J ends were trimmed by 0 bases and 1 base, with 9 bases remaining between them. This CDR3 has 15 amino acids. The CDR3 DNA is TGCGCCAGCAGCCAAGATTCTCGGAGGAACACTGAAGCTTTCTTT. Translated: CASSQDSRRNTEAFF.